Listed here is a single T cell receptor (beta chain). Its antigen remains unknown. The sample belongs to a study of radiotherapy plus CTLA-4 blockade in lung cancer. In the study overall: Disease control reached over 30%, with objective responses in over 15%. Study-wide points: Reports state that early shifts in blood T cell clones, with interferon-beta, best predicted response.

This CDR3 region has 14 residues. From germline, CDR1 is SGHTA and CDR2 FQGNSA. The J segment lost 6 bases and the V segment lost 5 bases, leaving 9 bases of the junction unmatched. Clones were read by immunoSEQ multiplex PCR, and TCRdb kept only the in-frame ones, dropping some. Of 90,000 to 130,000 clones listed, more than 75% were seen once; the top ten hold around 3%. This chain links TRBV7-2 with TRBJ2-7; 8 nucleotides match TRBD1. The specimen was peripheral blood, collected from a patient treated with radiotherapy plus ipilimumab. The sequence came from a human donor with non-small cell lung cancer that progressed on radiotherapy plus ipilimumab. Some clones in this sample may be carry-over from other donors' samples. The CDR3: CASSPDRDGLEQYF. DNA of the CDR3: TGTGCCAGCAGCCCGGACAGGGACGGCCTCGAGCAGTACTTC. Based on the CDR3 plus reference TRBV7-2 and TRBJ2-7, the full variable domain is GAGVSQSPSNKVTEKGKDVELRCDPISGHTALYWYRQSLGQGLEFLIYFQGNSAPDKSGLPSDRFSAERTGGSVSTLTIQRTQQEDSAVYLCASSPDRDGLEQYFGPGTRLTVT.